This TCR beta chain originates from a study of T cells in Graves' hyperthyroidism and ophthalmopathy (dated by TCRdb to between 2019 and 2020). In the study overall: Peripheral blood was sampled at the time of initial diagnosis, prior to any treatment. Whether ophthalmopathy could be predicted prospectively was tested in an independent validation cohort made up of some 20 hyperthyroidism patients plus 17 patients who later progressed to ophthalmopathy. The 75 to 100 discovery patients were randomly divided into training and test sets at a 7:3 ratio. To identify TCR V-J signatures that set the groups apart, the researchers used a discovery cohort of about a hundred patients, made up of roughly 40 with Graves' ophthalmopathy and around 58 with stable Graves' hyperthyroidism. Once sampling was done, hyperthyroidism patients were given methimazole at a starting dose of 30 mg daily, whereas ophthalmopathy patients were given high-dose intravenous methylprednisolone. TCR Vbeta CDR3 sequencing of 130 to 150 peripheral blood samples (roughly 41 ophthalmopathy, roughly 74 hyperthyroidism and roughly 17 progressor patients) is reported in the paper. Thyroid tissue and blood T-cell repertoires from about six Graves' hyperthyroidism patients were also compared in the study. Broader findings and caveats from the paper: During validation, the model predicted progression to ophthalmopathy a median of approximately 7 months ahead of onset, with almost 71% sensitivity and 72% to 80% specificity. Most expanded thyroid clonotypes (frequency above 0.001) were also found in blood, which suggests that blood repertoires may mirror thyroid immune responses. In cross-validation, a model built on a 13 V-J signature told ophthalmopathy apart from stable hyperthyroidism with roughly 87% sensitivity and around 81% specificity, and in testing the same model reached 80%/75%. Sample size was not statistically predetermined, and blinding of investigators to group allocation was not performed.

The junction carries 16 bases between V and J, which are trimmed by 11 bases and 3 bases respectively. CDR1 and CDR2 are drawn from the germline V gene (reference sequence): SEHNR, FQNEAQ. The CDR3, from cysteine to phenylalanine, totals 14 residues. Only CDR3 DNA remains: 42 bases, in frame from the first base. Stable Graves' hyperthyroidism was defined as the absence of progression to ophthalmopathy over 18 months of follow-up. The hyperthyroidism patients were between 18 and 65 years old and newly diagnosed, with a disease duration of less than 2 months. Patients with uncontrolled infections, other autoimmune diseases, pregnancy or lactation were excluded. Clinical symptoms, serum thyroxine and TRAb, thyroid ultrasound, and orbital computed tomography formed the basis for the diagnoses. PBMCs were isolated from 8 to 10 ml of fresh peripheral blood by Ficoll-Paque density gradient centrifugation. Total RNA was extracted using Trizol reagent, and RNA quality was assessed on an Agilent 2100 Bioanalyzer.

A word on this clonotype: Its antigen remains unidentified. No base quality values were provided; no much bigger clone lies one nucleotide off.

The TCR beta CDR3 regions were amplified from the RNA transcripts. A first-round RT-PCR of the TCR CDR3 used the HTBI primer set with the Qiagen OneStep RT-PCR kit. The libraries were constructed in a second round of multiplex PCR and then size-selected and purified. Paired-end sequencing of the libraries was performed with 100 bp reads on an Illumina HiSeq2000. Per the original workflow: Raw data were processed with SOAPnuke, discarding reads with adapters, uncalled bases, mean Phred below 15, or no exact constant-primer or identifier match. High-quality paired reads were merged using COPE v1.2.5, and each unique nucleotide sequence was defined as a clonotype. MiTCR v1.1 was used to align the clonotypes against IMGT TRBV, TRBD and TRBJ reference segments. Analysis was restricted to V-J combinations with a frequency above 0.0001, which covered roughly 99% of repertoires. A TCS score was defined as the ratio between F50 (clonal expansion) and ExV (chaos), using BLOSUM62-based TCRdist between CDR3 peptides within each V-J. Welch's t-statistics and random forest reduced around 510 V-J features to roughly 13, which were used in a naive Bayes classifier (R e1071). The similarity between thyroid and blood repertoires was quantified using the Morisita-Horn index. The public reads were reanalyzed by TCRdb: fastp trimming at Q25, MiXCR alignment, in-frame beta chains only. Rows matching on CDR3 protein sequence are summarized as one entry with the most common DNA and genes. The V and J calls shown here were made by TCRdb, not taken from the authors' results. For this sample there are 600,000 to 800,000 distinct CDR3 sequences; roughly a third appear just once. The ten largest account for roughly 31% of the sample.

The V gene is TRBV7-9 and the J gene is TRBJ2-2; the D gene assignment is ambiguous. This receptor was taken from a woman aged 40 to 50 with Graves' hyperthyroidism. The sequenced sample was blood. The DNA reads TGTGCCTGGAGCCGTAACAGAGACACCGGGGAGCTGTTTTTT. Its protein product is CAWSRNRDTGELFF.